This TCR beta chain was profiled in a study of CD8+CD57+ T cells in acquired aplastic anemia. Many counts were recorded for this clonotype. Its target is unknown. All sequencing subjects had displayed CD8+CD57+ cell expansion on flow cytometry. Among the patients, none had received any therapy at the time of blood sampling. CDR3 and TCR beta VDJ profiling relied on a genomic DNA template. One entry per CDR3 protein results from TCRdb running MiXCR on the reads. The sample records around 42,000 distinct CDR3 sequences, 60% to 70% being singletons. Study-wide results and caveats: The study found no significant CD8+ Simpson's diversity difference between patients and controls. A set of about 30 CD8+ CDR3 sequences was shared between patients and controls, and these sequences appeared highly expressed in patients.

The TCR sequence derives from a human donor with aplastic anemia. Input material: sorted CD4+, CD8+, or CD8+CD57+ T cells (not recorded which) from PBMCs.

DNA of the CDR3: TGTGCCAGCAGCGCCTACGGATCCCTAGCGGGGGGCCGGGAGACCCAGTACTTC. Protein: CASSAYGSLAGGRETQYF. The chain has TRBV2 and TRBJ2-5; 11 bases are shared with TRBD2. The CDR3 spans 18 residues. The J segment lost 5 bases and the V segment lost 6 bases, leaving 17 bases of the junction unmatched. Germline CDR1 is SNHLY and CDR2 is FYNNEI.